This TCR beta chain was recorded in a study of shared clonotypes between healthy human individuals. This clone was seen a few times. Distinct nucleotide sequences in the sample also encode this CDR3. The CDR3 is 13 amino acids. Germline assignment: CDR1 MNHEY and CDR2 SVGAGI. After removal of 6 bases from V and 2 bases from J, the junction contained 2 bases not matched to a gene. Some clones are missing from TCRdb's copy, which holds only in-frame ones; the method was immunoSEQ multiplex PCR. The table has 2,100,000 or so clones, 90% to 96% seen once. This sequence joins TRBV6-5 and TRBJ1-2; 8 bases fit TRBD1. This TCR was recovered from a man between 18 and 29 years old in good health. Sequenced input: naive CD4+ T cells sorted from blood. The subset here: CD45RA+ positively selected. CDR3 residues: CASSRQGNYGYTF. The CDR3 DNA is TGTGCCAGCAGCAGACAGGGGAACTATGGCTACACCTTC.